These 16 T cell receptor beta chains came from one sample sequenced in a study of cytomegalovirus exposure and HLA in healthy donors. The study ran its PCR with 60 Vbeta and 13 Jbeta primers. The data were produced by immunoSEQ multiplex PCR, yet TCRdb's version contains in-frame clones alone and is incomplete. The data contain over 100,000 clones, about three fifths of them singletons. Sequencing used PBMCs. These receptors were obtained from a man aged 35 to 55 in good health and CMV-seropositive.

The CDR3 here is CAGRQGVTDTQYF. The CDR3, as DNA: TGCGCCGGACGACAGGGAGTCACAGATACGCAGTATTTT. V is TRBV5-1 and J is TRBJ2-3; 7 bases match TRBD1. V shed 10 bases, J shed 2 bases, and the junction held 7 bases outside the gene matches. From germline, CDR1 is SGHRS and CDR2 YFSETQ. The CDR3 runs 13 residues.

This clone has more than one count but fewer than ten. The J gene is TRBJ1-2, the V gene TRBV7-2; D is perhaps TRBD1 (5 bases). V dropped 4 bases and J dropped 7 bases, with 13 bases sitting between them. Germline assignment: CDR1 SGHTA and CDR2 FQGNSA. This CDR3 is 13 amino acids long. CDR3 sequence: CASSSMPGFGYTF. In DNA form, the CDR3 reads TGTGCCAGCAGCTCAATGCCAGGGTTTGGCTACACCTTC.

This clone was seen only a few times. The chain employs TRBV7-2 and TRBJ1-2; weak D call: TRBD1 (6 bases). In germline, CDR1 is SGHTA, CDR2 FQGNSA. This CDR3 spans 13 amino acids. The germline V and J ends were trimmed by 1 base and 8 bases, with 11 bases remaining between them. As DNA, the CDR3 is TGTGCCAGCAGCTTAGAAACAGGGAGCGGCTACACCTTC. Translated, it gives CASSLETGSGYTF.

CDR3: CASSPSGQNTGELFF. CDR3 bases: TGTGCCAGCAGCCCCTCGGGACAGAACACCGGGGAGCTGTTTTTT. The chain uses TRBV4-2 and TRBJ2-2; weak D call: TRBD1 (6 bases). Germline CDR1 and CDR2: LGHNA and YNFKEQ. The CDR3 is 15 amino acids. The ends were cut back, 4 bases at V and 1 base at J, with 10 bases in the middle.

This clone was observed a handful of times. CDR3 bases: TGTGCCAGCTCACCACTTTCGAGGCAAATTAACACTGAAGCTTTCTTT. Protein sequence: CASSPLSRQINTEAFF. This chain uses TRBV18 with TRBJ1-1; D unclear. The ends were cut back, 1 base at V and 2 bases at J, with 14 bases in the middle. This CDR3 spans 16 amino acids. In germline, CDR1 is KGHSH, CDR2 LQKENI.

The chain links TRBV4-1 to TRBJ2-7, with 9 nucleotides matching TRBD2. The CDR3 has 15 amino acids. With V trimmed by 0 bases and J by 2 bases, 2 bases remained unmatched. The germline V gene has CDR1 MGHRA and CDR2 YSYEKL. Written as DNA, the CDR3 is TGCGCCAGCAGCCAAGAGAGACTAGCGGCCTACGAGCAGTACTTC. It yields the protein CASSQERLAAYEQYF.

The genes are TRBV9 and TRBJ2-5, with 11 bases lining up with TRBD2. Germline V CDR1 and CDR2: SGDLS, YYNGEE. V was pared by 3 bases and J by 0 bases, with 7 bases of the junction left unmatched. The CDR3 has 17 amino acids. CDR3 DNA: TGTGCCAGCAGCGGCTTAGCGGGGGGGCCGTACCAAGAGACCCAGTACTTC. Protein product: CASSGLAGGPYQETQYF.

This clone was observed a single time. The rearrangement joins TRBV5-1 to TRBJ1-1, with 8 positions matching TRBD1. Germline loops: CDR1 SGHRS, CDR2 YFSETQ. V dropped 7 bases and J dropped 4; count of bases not matched to a gene: 6. The CDR3 is 13 amino acids. DNA for the CDR3: TGCGCCAGCGGTCTGGACAGGGTCACTGAAGCTTTCTTT. As protein: CASGLDRVTEAFF.

To note about this clone: Other DNA sequences within the sample encode an identical CDR3. The rearrangement joins TRBV28 to TRBJ2-7; 9 nucleotides match TRBD2. V was pared by 3 bases and J by 2 bases, with 2 bases of the junction left unmatched. CDR1 MDHEN and CDR2 SYDVKM come from the germline V gene. The CDR3 runs to 14 residues. The CDR3 DNA is TGTGCCAGCAGTTTGACTAGCGGCACCTACGAGCAGTACTTC. It translates to CASSLTSGTYEQYF.

The CDR3 region has the DNA TGTGCCAGCAGTTTACAGGGTATGAACACTGAAGCTTTCTTT. Protein product: CASSLQGMNTEAFF. J is TRBJ1-1 and V is TRBV28; the D gene is possibly TRBD1 (5 bases). The CDR3 spans 14 residues. CDR1 is MDHEN, CDR2 SYDVKM, per germline. Trimming removed 2 bases at V and 0 bases at J, with 7 bases between.

The chain joins TRBV6-5 to TRBJ2-7; no clear D. Trimming took 0 bases from V and 0 from J, leaving 12 bases between them. The V gene's germline CDR1 is MNHEY and CDR2 SVGAGI. The CDR3 is made up of 16 amino acids. This chain's CDR3 is CASSYSISGGSYEQYF. The CDR3 bases are TGTGCCAGCAGTTACTCGATTTCCGGCGGCTCCTACGAGCAGTACTTC.

The chain joins TRBV19 to TRBJ2-3, with 11 bases fitting TRBD2. After removal of 6 bases from V and 2 bases from J, the junction contained 10 bases not matched to a gene. Germline CDR1 is LNHDA and CDR2 is SQIVND (reference sequence). The CDR3 has 17 residues. For the CDR3, the DNA is TGTGCCAGTAGCCACGGTAGCGGGGGGGCTCTCACAGATACGCAGTATTTT. It is translated as CASSHGSGGALTDTQYF.

This clone was detected once. This chain uses TRBV30 with TRBJ1-4; D is undetermined. V dropped 7 bases and J dropped 10 bases, with 19 bases sitting between them. Germline V gene lookup returns CDR1 GTSNPN and CDR2 SVGIG (reference sequence). This CDR3 has 13 amino acids. CDR3 protein: CAYRPGEEGKLFF. CDR3 DNA sequence: TGTGCCTACCGTCCCGGGGAAGAGGGAAAACTGTTTTTT.

This clone was seen just once. The chain joins TRBV29-1 to TRBJ1-4; TRBD1 might be the D (6 bases). V lost 4 bases, J lost 8 bases, and 14 bases lay in between. CDR1 SQVTM and CDR2 ANQGSEA come from the germline V gene. The CDR3 is 13 residues long. CDR3 region: CSVGRAGEEKLFF. The CDR3 DNA sequence: TGCAGCGTTGGCCGAGCAGGGGAAGAAAAACTGTTTTTT.

The chain links TRBV11-3 to TRBJ2-3, with D possibly matching TRBD2 (7 bases). Trimming stripped 5 bases from V and 5 bases from J, with 14 bases between. CDR1 and CDR2 from the germline V gene are SGHNT and YENEEA. The length of the CDR3 is 14 residues. In nucleotides, the CDR3 is TGTGCCAGCAGCCCAGCAAGGGGGGGAGATACGCAGTATTTT. Its protein product is CASSPARGGDTQYF.

The chain links TRBV6-4 to TRBJ1-6; 7 nucleotides agree with TRBD1. The V gene end was trimmed by 8 bases and the J gene end by 6 bases; junction bases not matched to a gene: 10. Germline-derived CDR1 and CDR2 are MRHNA and SNTAGT. There are 15 residues in the CDR3. CDR3 loop: CASPTRQGLNSPLHF. CDR3 in DNA: TGTGCCAGCCCCACCCGACAGGGCCTTAATTCACCCCTCCACTTT.